This T cell receptor (beta chain) emerged from a study of blood T cell repertoires in COVID-19. The wider study: The United States, Italy and Spain supplied acute and convalescent COVID-19 samples.

The ends were cut back, 2 bases at V and 5 bases at J, with 13 bases in the middle. The CDR3 sequence is 15 residues long. CDR1 and CDR2 from the germline V gene are MNHEY and SVGAGI. This table comes from immunoSEQ multiplex PCR, and its TCRdb copy is limited to in-frame clones, with some not included. The table includes around 300,000 clones, around 86% detected once. The participants were between roughly 18 and 89 years old and came from roughly 24 US areas. Participants' own reports of clinical history determined their cohort assignment. Before being deemed recovered, Cohort 3 donors had two negative PCRs, clearance, or symptom resolution.

Sequenced input: PBMCs or T cells enriched from blood (not recorded which). The V call is TRBV6-5, the J call TRBJ2-1, with D perhaps TRBD2 (5 bases). The source is a woman aged 40 to 50 who had recovered from COVID-19. In nucleotides, the CDR3 is TGTGCCAGCAGTTACGGTAGCCACGGGGACAATGAGCAGTTCTTC. It translates to CASSYGSHGDNEQFF.